This TCR beta chain was recorded in a study of post-analysis software for immune sequencing data. Built from TCR beta cDNA, the libraries had unique molecular identifiers in them. TCRdb fed the PCR reads into MiXCR, producing one record per CDR3 protein. The data contain hundreds of thousands of distinct CDR3 sequences, roughly three fifths of them seen just once; the ten biggest clones take up roughly 10%. With respect to this clonotype: What it recognizes is unknown.

The germline V and J ends were trimmed by 8 bases and 7 bases, with 12 bases remaining between them. The CDR3 is 12 residues long. The V gene's germline CDR1 is MNHNY and CDR2 SVGAGI (reference sequence). Study results and limitations: The five TRBV segments detected at higher frequency in patients than in controls included TRBV5-6, TRBV5-1 and TRBV20-1.

V is TRBV6-6 and J is TRBJ2-1; D call uncertain. Sample: blood. The sequence was collected from a girl aged 2-10 years with multiple sclerosis. CDR3 nucleotides: TGTGCCAGCTCTCCCATCAGGAATGAGCAGTTCTTC. Protein: CASSPIRNEQFF.